This TCR beta chain was sequenced in a study of cytomegalovirus exposure and HLA in healthy donors. Study-level background: Among approximately 390 genotyped donors, around 82% fell in the Caucasian-associated ancestry cluster.

Primers included in the PCR were 60 Vbeta and 13 Jbeta primers. Sequencing was performed with immunoSEQ multiplex PCR; in TCRdb, only in-frame clones are kept and a portion is missing. The repertoire holds over 90,000 clones, 60% to 80% seen once, with about 4% in the top ten. Regarding the study as a whole: TCR sequences were mostly rare, though some public TCRs occurred in many donors.

V gave up 0 bases and J gave up 0 bases, with 7 bases separating them. The CDR3 runs to 14 residues. The germline V gene has CDR1 SGHNT and CDR2 YYREEE (reference sequence). Notes on this clone: No antigen is known for it.

This clonotype was obtained from a man aged 45-65 years in good health and CMV-seropositive. Sequenced material: PBMCs. The chain carries TRBV5-4 and TRBJ2-7, with TRBD1 as a possible D gene (5 bases). The CDR3 DNA is TGTGCCAGCAGCTTGGATCAGGGCTCCTACGAGCAGTACTTC. It encodes CASSLDQGSYEQYF.